The present entry profiles one T cell receptor (beta chain) with its context. The antigen is unknown. This entry is derived from a study of T-cell memory formation after mild COVID-19. Study at large: TCR clusters largely stayed donor specific.

With constant-segment primers, 5'RACE yielded cDNA libraries of TCR alpha and TCR beta that carried sample barcodes and UMIs. Each CDR3 protein gets one entry after TCRdb re-called the 5' RACE reads with MiXCR. Of approximately 350,000 distinct CDR3 sequences listed, under 15% were seen once; the top ten hold 20% to 25%. The germline CDR1 and CDR2 sequences are SGHRS and YFSETQ. V was pared by 6 bases and J by 6 bases, with 9 bases of the junction left unmatched. The CDR3 has 14 residues. General study points: Several responding clones turned up in pre-infection memory, indicating that cross-reactive memory may have taken part. The main location of contracting CD4+ clones was CM and EM, and that of contracting CD8+ clones was EMRA.

The sequence was collected from a man between 18 and 35 years old who had mild COVID-19 (a few samples of this study predate the infection). Cell type and time point are not known. Sequences were obtained from PBMCs or a T cell subset sorted from them (not recorded which). The chain couples TRBV5-1 to TRBJ2-7; 10 nucleotides line up with TRBD1. CDR3 nucleotide sequence: TGCGCCAGCACAAACCTCCGGGACAGGGGCGAGCAGTACTTC. It is translated as CASTNLRDRGEQYF. Full variable domain (rest looked up from reference TRBV5-1 and TRBJ2-7): KAGVTQTPRYLIKTRGQQVTLSCSPISGHRSVSWYQQTPGQGLQFLFEYFSETQRNKGNFPGRFSGRQFSNSRSEMNVSTLELGDSALYLCASTNLRDRGEQYFGPGTRLTVT.